This T cell receptor (beta chain) was retrieved from a study of blood T cell repertoires in COVID-19. The wider study: Samples of COVID-19 (acute and convalescent) were obtained from the United States, Italy and Spain.

Trimming shortened V by 6 bases and J by 3 bases, and 14 bases separated the two germline ends. CDR1 and CDR2 (germline): MDHEN, SYDVKM. The CDR3 is 15 amino acids. A single count supports this clone. Original analysis: Amplified reference gene primers provided the basis for estimating nucleated cell counts. The assay was immunoSEQ multiplex PCR, and TCRdb's table has in-frame clones only and misses some. The D gene and trimming were derived from the DNA, and the V and J assignments and clone size from that table. The sample has about 240,000 clones; 75% to 85% are singletons. Sequenced input: peripheral blood. The chain employs TRBV28 and TRBJ2-2, with D perhaps matching TRBD1 (6 bases). The receptor was isolated from a human donor in a cohort sampled during active COVID-19. CDR3 region: CASRISTGHTGELFF. DNA of the CDR3: TGTGCCAGCAGGATATCAACAGGGCACACCGGGGAGCTGTTTTTT.